The 15 T cell receptor beta chains reported below all come from one sample, sequenced in a study of post-analysis software for immune sequencing data. The TCR beta cDNA libraries contained unique molecular identifiers. A single record per CDR3 protein comes from TCRdb applying MiXCR to the PCR reads. The table records some 690,000 distinct CDR3 sequences, 25% to 30% of them present only once. The antigens these receptors bind are not known. Study results and limitations: Included in a set of 5 or 6 TRBV segments more frequent in patients than controls were TRBV5-6, TRBV5-1 and TRBV20-1.

The sequenced sample consisted of blood. These TCRs come from a girl under 18 with multiple sclerosis.

The chain links TRBV29-1 to TRBJ1-2; 8 nucleotides agree with TRBD1. Germline CDR1 is SQVTM and CDR2 is ANQGSEA. V lost 7 bases to trimming and J lost 7 bases; unmatched junction nucleotides: 8. The CDR3 is 12 amino acids. The CDR3 protein is CSAQGQGGGYTF. CDR3 DNA sequence: TGCAGCGCCCAAGGACAGGGAGGTGGCTACACCTTC. Full variable domain (outside the CDR3, taken from reference TRBV29-1 and TRBJ1-2): SAVISQKPSRDICQRGTSLTIQCQVDSQVTMMFWYRQQPGQSLTLIATANQGSEATYESGFVIDKFPISRPNLTFSTLTVSNMSPEDSSIYLCSAQGQGGGYTFGSGTRLTVV.

The chain has TRBV12-3 or TRBV12-4 and TRBJ2-3, with 10 bases fitting TRBD2. This CDR3 is 13 amino acids long. V lost 0 bases and J lost 10; bases outside the gene matches: 1. CDR3 sequence reads: CASSLASGGPQYF. CDR3 nucleotide sequence: TGTGCCAGCAGTTTAGCTAGCGGGGGGCCGCAGTATTTT.

This clonotype has a handful of counts. The V and J genes are TRBV20-1 and TRBJ1-2; 7 bases align to TRBD1. The CDR3 is 16 amino acids. Germline assignment: CDR1 DFQATT and CDR2 SNEGSKA (reference sequence). The trim removed 2 bases at V and 8 bases at J, leaving 17 bases unmatched. CDR3 residues: CSARPLLGGGVGGYTF. The CDR3 DNA reads as TGCAGTGCTAGACCTCTTCTTGGAGGGGGCGTAGGAGGCTACACCTTC.

Comment on this clonotype: A much larger clone lies a single base off, so this may be a read error. The chain links TRBV29-1 to TRBJ2-7; unclear D gene. CDR3 length: 11 amino acids. Germline values: CDR1 SQVTM, CDR2 ANQGSEA. CDR3 loop: CSVLDLVERYF. CDR3 bases: TGCAGCGTCCTGGACCTAGTAGAGCGGTACTTC.

The V gene is TRBV12-3 or TRBV12-4, the J gene TRBJ2-2; D remains ambiguous. The length of the CDR3 is 12 residues. V was cut by 2 bases and J by 7 bases, with 5 bases left in between. CDR3 nucleotides: TGTGCCAGCAGTTTAATAATCGGGGAGCTGTTTTTT. It is translated as CASSLIIGELFF.

This clonotype has a handful of counts. J is TRBJ2-1 and V is TRBV28, with D possibly TRBD2 on 5 matching bases. The V gene's germline CDR1 is MDHEN and CDR2 SYDVKM. Trimming removed 3 bases from V and 4 bases from J, with 10 bases in between. This CDR3 has 14 residues. The CDR3 loop is CASSFNSAYNEQFF. DNA of the CDR3: TGTGCCAGCAGTTTTAATAGCGCATACAATGAGCAGTTCTTC.

The chain is built from TRBV7-2 and TRBJ2-7; D gene uncertain. The CDR3 spans 14 residues. Germline CDR1 is SGHTA and CDR2 is FQGNSA. The V and J ends lost 3 bases and 3 bases respectively, with 12 bases between them. The CDR3 coding sequence is TGTGCCAGCAGCTTGGGTGGATTGGGCTACGAGCAGTACTTC. This encodes CASSLGGLGYEQYF.

The rearrangement uses TRBV20-1 and TRBJ1-2; unclear D gene. CDR1 and CDR2 from the germline V gene are DFQATT and SNEGSKA (reference sequence). CDR3 size: 13 residues. Between the trimmed V and J ends, which lost 0 bases and 8 bases, there was a span of 13 bases. CDR3 DNA: TGCAGTGCTAGAGACCCTAGGCACGACGGCTACACCTTC. As protein: CSARDPRHDGYTF.

As regards this clonotype: A much larger clone lies a single base off, so this may be a read error. The chain links TRBV29-1 to TRBJ2-7, with D maybe TRBD1 (5 bases). The J call may be wrong; the DNA end is better matched by TRBJ2-5. Germline values: CDR1 SQVTM, CDR2 ANQGSEA. The CDR3 consists of 14 residues. As DNA, the CDR3 is TGCAGCGTTGATAGGGGAATGATGGTAGGGACCCAGTACTTC. Translation gives CSVDRGMMVGTQYF.

This clonotype was recorded once. J is TRBJ1-1 and V is TRBV11-2; D not certain. The CDR3 length is 12 residues. Germline V gene lookup returns CDR1 SGHAT and CDR2 FQNNGV. V lost 5 bases to trimming and J lost 10 bases, with 14 bases between them. CDR3 sequence reads: CASSPGHVSAFF. The DNA of the CDR3 is TGTGCCAGCAGCCCAGGTCATGTGTCAGCTTTCTTT.

At least ten counts were recorded for this clonotype. The rearrangement joins TRBV7-2 to TRBJ2-3, with 7 nucleotides matching TRBD2. V was pared by 6 bases and J by 5 bases, with 8 bases of the junction left unmatched. This CDR3 contains 14 residues. The germline gives CDR1 SGHTA, CDR2 FQGNSA. DNA of the CDR3: TGTGCCAGCAGGTCCGGGGTAGCGGGAGATACGCAGTATTTT. This codes for CASRSGVAGDTQYF.

This clonotype was counted between two and nine times. The V and J genes are TRBV7-2 and TRBJ2-3; 7 bases agree with TRBD2. There are 14 residues in the CDR3. Germline-derived CDR1 and CDR2 are SGHTA and FQGNSA. After removal of 6 bases from V and 4 bases from J, the junction contained 7 bases not matched to a gene. CDR3 loop: CASRLRGTSDTQYF. CDR3 bases: TGTGCCAGCAGGTTGCGGGGGACTTCAGATACGCAGTATTTT.

V usage is TRBV20-1 and J usage is TRBJ1-2; 10 bases line up with TRBD1. V gave up 3 bases and J gave up 3 bases; unmatched junction bases: 4. The CDR3 contains 14 residues. CDR1 and CDR2 from the germline V gene are DFQATT and SNEGSKA (reference sequence). The DNA for the CDR3 is TGCAGTGCTAGGGAGGGGACAGGGGACTATGGCTACACCTTC. Protein product: CSAREGTGDYGYTF.

This clonotype occurred a few times. The CDR3 loop is CASSPTRSGYTF. The CDR3 nucleotides read TGTGCCAGCAGTCCGACTAGAAGTGGCTACACCTTC. V usage is TRBV28 and J usage is TRBJ1-2, with D unclear. The CDR3 consists of 12 residues. The germline CDR1 and CDR2 sequences are MDHEN and SYDVKM. The V end was cut by 5 bases, the J end by 7 bases, with 11 bases between.

The chain has TRBV4-3 and TRBJ2-5; D is ambiguous. The CDR3 extends over 14 amino acids. The V gene lost 5 bases and the J gene lost 0 bases, with 10 bases spanning the gap. In germline, CDR1 is LGHNA, CDR2 YSLEER. The CDR3 nucleotides read TGCGCCAGCAGCGATTTTTCGTACCAAGAGACCCAGTACTTC. Translation gives CASSDFSYQETQYF.